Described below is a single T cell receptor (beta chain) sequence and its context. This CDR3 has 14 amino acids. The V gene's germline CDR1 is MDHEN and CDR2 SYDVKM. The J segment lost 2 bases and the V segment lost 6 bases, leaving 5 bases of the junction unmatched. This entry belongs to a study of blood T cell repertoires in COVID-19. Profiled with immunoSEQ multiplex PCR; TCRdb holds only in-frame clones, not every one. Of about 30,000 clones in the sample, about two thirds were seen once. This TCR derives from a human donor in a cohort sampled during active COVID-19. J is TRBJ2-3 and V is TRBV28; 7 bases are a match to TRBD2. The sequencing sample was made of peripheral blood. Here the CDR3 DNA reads TGTGCCAGCAGCTCAAGCGGGAACACAGATACGCAGTATTTT. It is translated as CASSSSGNTDTQYF.